The 4 T cell receptor beta chains listed next were all sequenced from one sample in a study of cytomegalovirus exposure and HLA in healthy donors. Researchers ran the PCR with 60 Vbeta and 13 Jbeta primers. The protocol was immunoSEQ multiplex PCR, while the TCRdb copy is restricted to in-frame clones and leaves out a portion. Its table records about 210,000 clones. Sequencing input: PBMCs. Receptors originate from a woman aged 25 to 45 in good health and CMV-seropositive.

V is TRBV19 and J is TRBJ2-7; TRBD1 is a possible D gene (6 bases). This CDR3 has 15 residues. V was clipped by 5 bases and J by 0 bases, with 14 bases between them. Germline lookup yields CDR1 LNHDA and CDR2 SQIVND (reference sequence). The CDR3 DNA reads TGTGCCAGTAGTTCGGGACAAGCTGTCTCCTACGAGCAGTACTTC. This sequence encodes CASSSGQAVSYEQYF.

The chain couples TRBV7-8 to TRBJ1-2, with TRBD1 matching over 8 bases. Trimming removed 4 bases from V and 6 bases from J; junction bases left unmatched: 13. The CDR3 is made up of 16 amino acids. Germline V gives CDR1 SGHVS, CDR2 FQNEAQ. The CDR3 protein is CASSSRTGTGRDGYTF. As DNA, the CDR3 is TGTGCCAGCAGCTCACGGACAGGGACGGGAAGGGATGGCTACACCTTC.

The gene calls are TRBV20-1 and TRBJ1-2, with TRBD1 matching 7 bases. V trimming: 5 bases; J trimming: 10 bases; junction bases outside the gene matches: 7. The CDR3 extends over 11 amino acids. Germline loops: CDR1 DFQATT, CDR2 SNEGSKA (reference sequence). Written as DNA, the CDR3 is TGCAGTGCTCAAAGACAGGGAGCCTACACCTTC. Translation gives CSAQRQGAYTF.

The rearrangement joins TRBV6-5 to TRBJ2-5; 7 bases are a match to TRBD1. V lost 6 bases and J lost 7; bases outside the gene matches: 11. There are 14 residues in the CDR3. Germline V gene sequence: CDR1 MNHEY, CDR2 SVGAGI. CDR3 loop: CASSGTDQPGTQYF. The DNA for the CDR3 is TGTGCCAGCAGCGGGACAGACCAGCCGGGGACCCAGTACTTC.